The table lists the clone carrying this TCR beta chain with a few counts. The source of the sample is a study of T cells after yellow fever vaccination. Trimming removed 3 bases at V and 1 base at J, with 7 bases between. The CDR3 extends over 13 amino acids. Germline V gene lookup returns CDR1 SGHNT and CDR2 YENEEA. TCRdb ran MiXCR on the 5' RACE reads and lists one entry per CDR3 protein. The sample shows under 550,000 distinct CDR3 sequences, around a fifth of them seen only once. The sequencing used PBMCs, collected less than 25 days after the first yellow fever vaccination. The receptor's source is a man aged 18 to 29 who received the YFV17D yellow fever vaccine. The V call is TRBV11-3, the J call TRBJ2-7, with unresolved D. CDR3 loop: CASSLTRSYEQYF. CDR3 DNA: TGTGCCAGCAGCTTGACTCGTTCCTACGAGCAGTACTTC.